A single sample gave rise to the 25 T cell receptor beta chains below, sequenced in a study of OX40 agonist ivuxolimab in advanced cancers. Profiling relied on immunoSEQ multiplex PCR, and the TCRdb table lists in-frame clones only, not all of them. The repertoire includes tens of thousands of clones, 85% to 90% of them detected once, and 0.75% to 1% sits in the top ten. Sequencing used CD4+ or CD8+ T cells sorted from blood, obtained in a trial of the OX40 agonist ivuxolimab. The origin of the receptors is an adult with an advanced solid tumor such as melanoma, head and neck, liver or kidney cancer.

The chain carries TRBV28 and TRBJ1-5, with 10 bases matching TRBD1. Germline CDR1 reads MDHEN; CDR2 reads SYDVKM. This CDR3 comprises 15 residues. V dropped 5 bases and J dropped 5; count of bases not matched to a gene: 6. In DNA form, the CDR3 reads TGTGCCAGCAGTACGACAGGGGGCCTGTATCAGCCCCAGCATTTT. Amino acids: CASSTTGGLYQPQHF.

V is TRBV11-3 and J is TRBJ2-1, with 14 bases fitting TRBD2. CDR3 length equals 14 residues. CDR1 and CDR2 (germline): SGHNT, YENEEA. V shed 5 bases, J shed 10 bases, and the junction held 4 bases outside the gene matches. The CDR3 nucleotides read TGTGCCAGCAGCCCGGGACTAGCGGGAGCCGAGCAGTTCTTC. Amino acids: CASSPGLAGAEQFF.

The genes are TRBV6-1 and TRBJ2-2; weak D call: TRBD2 (5 bases). Per germline, CDR1 MNHNS and CDR2 SASEGT. Trimming took 3 bases from V and 7 from J, leaving 9 bases between them. CDR3 length equals 13 residues. CDR3 sequence reads: CASSEKRGGELFF. CDR3 sequence (DNA): TGTGCCAGCAGTGAGAAACGGGGCGGGGAGCTGTTTTTT.

The rearrangement links TRBV28 to TRBJ1-3; D is undetermined. Germline CDR1 reads MDHEN; CDR2 reads SYDVKM. The ends were cut back, 4 bases at V and 12 bases at J, with 22 bases in the middle. The CDR3 totals 15 residues. This CDR3 reads CASSWSSGPKRGIYF. The CDR3 region has the DNA TGTGCCAGCAGTTGGAGTTCAGGCCCGAAACGGGGCATATATTTT.

In the case of this clone: Within the sample, other DNA sequences also encode this same CDR3. CDR3 DNA: TGTGCCAGCAGTTACTCCGGTGAGCAGTTCTTC. It yields the protein CASSYSGEQFF. V is TRBV6-5 and J is TRBJ2-1; D is ambiguous. This CDR3 spans 11 amino acids. CDR1 is MNHEY and CDR2 is SVGAGI in the germline V gene. Deletions cut 0 bases from V and 9 bases from J, with 3 bases between.

This chain uses TRBV28 with TRBJ1-4; D perhaps matches TRBD1 (5 bases). Germline assignment: CDR1 MDHEN and CDR2 SYDVKM. The CDR3 is 15 residues long. Trimming left V 7 bases short and J 11 bases short, with 23 bases between. CDR3: CASTLEDRGRGKLFF. CDR3 in DNA: TGTGCCAGCACACTAGAGGATAGGGGCCGGGGGAAACTGTTTTTT.

The chain couples TRBV30 to TRBJ1-3; D remains unclear. V lost 7 bases and J lost 2, with 15 bases in between. Germline assignment: CDR1 GTSNPN and CDR2 SVGIG (reference sequence). This CDR3 has 14 amino acids. For the CDR3, the DNA is TGTGCCTACGGGCAGGCAGGCACTGGAAACACCATATATTTT. It specifies CAYGQAGTGNTIYF. Using reference TRBV30 and TRBJ1-3 for the parts outside the CDR3, the full variable domain is SQTIHQWPATLVQPVGSPLSLECTVEGTSNPNLYWYRQAAGRGLQLLFYSVGIGQISSEVPQNLSASRPQDRQFILSSKKLLLSDSGFYLCAYGQAGTGNTIYFGEGSWLTVV.

The J gene is TRBJ1-2, the V gene TRBV18; possibly TRBD1 for D (6 bases). Trimming took 3 bases from V and 5 from J, leaving 7 bases between them. From germline, CDR1 is KGHSH and CDR2 LQKENI. The CDR3 has 12 residues. The CDR3 nucleotides read TGTGCCAGCTCACCGGACAGTTATGGCTACACCTTC. Its protein product is CASSPDSYGYTF. The variable domain in full, with the rest retrieved from reference TRBV18 and TRBJ1-2, is NAGVMQNPRHLVRRRGQEARLRCSPMKGHSHVYWYRQLPEEGLKFMVYLQKENIIDESGMPKERFSAEFPKEGPSILRIQQVVRGDSAAYFCASSPDSYGYTFGSGTRLTVV.

The chain links TRBV28 to TRBJ2-3; maybe TRBD2 (6 bases). Trimming stripped 5 bases from V and 6 bases from J, with 21 bases between. The CDR3 totals 16 residues. Germline CDR1 MDHEN, CDR2 SYDVKM. The CDR3 spells CASSPPKGRLVDTQYF. The CDR3 DNA reads as TGTGCCAGCAGTCCCCCTAAAGGGAGGCTAGTGGATACGCAGTATTTT.

This sequence joins TRBV11-2 and TRBJ1-5; D uncertain. Trimming took 2 bases from V and 3 from J, leaving 2 bases between them. CDR3 length: 12 amino acids. Germline V gives CDR1 SGHAT, CDR2 FQNNGV. CDR3 coding DNA: TGTGCCAGCAGCTTAACCAATCAGCCCCAGCATTTT. Translated: CASSLTNQPQHF.

V and J are TRBV5-1 and TRBJ2-5; D unresolved. The germline CDR1 and CDR2 sequences are SGHRS and YFSETQ. The V end was cut by 4 bases, the J end by 5 bases, with 6 bases between. The length of the CDR3 is 11 residues. In DNA, the CDR3 is TGCGCCAGCAGCCGTGAGGAGACCCAGTACTTC. It encodes CASSREETQYF.

The chain combines TRBV7-9 with TRBJ2-7; perhaps D is TRBD1 or TRBD2 (5 bases each). The germline CDR1 and CDR2 sequences are SEHNR and FQNEAQ (reference sequence). V was cut by 0 bases and J by 3 bases, with 12 bases left in between. There are 15 residues in the CDR3. The CDR3: CASSLAPGPSYEQYF. DNA of the CDR3: TGTGCCAGCAGCTTAGCTCCGGGACCCAGCTACGAGCAGTACTTC.

This sequence joins TRBV5-1 and TRBJ2-5; possibly TRBD2 for D (5 bases). The CDR3 has 14 residues. V lost 4 bases and J lost 1, with 11 bases in between. CDR1 and CDR2 (germline): SGHRS, YFSETQ. CDR3 coding DNA: TGCGCCAGCAGCCGCGAGGGTTCCCAAGAGACCCAGTACTTC. This sequence encodes CASSREGSQETQYF.

The chain joins TRBV28 to TRBJ1-5; a possible D gene is TRBD1 (5 bases). The length of the CDR3 is 16 residues. Germline V CDR1 and CDR2: MDHEN, SYDVKM. The V and J ends lost 10 bases and 2 bases respectively, with 21 bases between them. This CDR3 is CATLPASGGGNQPQHF. CDR3 DNA: TGTGCCACCCTACCCGCCTCGGGGGGGGGCAATCAGCCCCAGCATTTT.

This clone was counted only a few times. This chain joins TRBV19 and TRBJ2-3; D is possibly TRBD1 or TRBD2 (5 bases each). The CDR3 is made up of 16 amino acids. CDR1 and CDR2 (germline): LNHDA, SQIVND (reference sequence). V shed 6 bases and J shed 0 bases, with 16 bases lying between them. The CDR3 reads CASRPPGRASTDTQYF. The CDR3 DNA sequence: TGTGCCAGTAGGCCGCCGGGGCGGGCCAGCACAGATACGCAGTATTTT.

This clone has a handful of counts. The rearrangement links TRBV9 to TRBJ2-2, with 8 bases that match TRBD2. CDR3 length: 16 amino acids. From germline, CDR1 is SGDLS and CDR2 YYNGEE. J lost 1 base, V lost 2 bases, and 4 bases had no gene match. The CDR3 DNA is TGTGCCAGCAGCGTTACCGGGACTAGGAACACCGGGGAGCTGTTTTTT. Amino acids: CASSVTGTRNTGELFF.

This clone has a single count. Other DNA sequences in this sample translate to the same CDR3. V is TRBV5-1 and J is TRBJ2-1, with a tentative D call TRBD2 (5 bases). V lost 4 bases and J 7 bases, leaving 12 bases between the germline ends. This CDR3 region has 13 residues. The V gene's germline CDR1 is SGHRS and CDR2 YFSETQ. The CDR3 spells CASSTRRENEQFF. The DNA of the CDR3 is TGCGCCAGCAGCACCAGACGGGAAAATGAGCAGTTCTTC.

This clone was observed a few times. The chain employs TRBV5-1 and TRBJ2-1, with 8 positions matching TRBD1. Per germline, CDR1 SGHRS and CDR2 YFSETQ. This CDR3 region has 12 residues. The V gene end was trimmed by 9 bases and the J gene end by 7 bases; junction bases not matched to a gene: 6. The CDR3 sequence: CATRTGQNEQFF. The CDR3 DNA sequence: TGCGCCACCAGGACAGGGCAAAATGAGCAGTTCTTC.

This clone came up once. The chain carries TRBV28 and TRBJ2-3; D might be TRBD1 (5 bases). The CDR3 sequence is 15 residues long. Trimming took 2 bases from V and 0 from J, leaving 9 bases between them. The germline V gene encodes CDR1 MDHEN and CDR2 SYDVKM. The CDR3 nucleotides are TGTGCCAGCAGTTTAAAGTGGACAAGCACAGATACGCAGTATTTT. This codes for CASSLKWTSTDTQYF.

The chain has TRBV16 and TRBJ1-1; tentatively, D is TRBD1 (5 bases). The CDR3 spans 15 residues. In germline, CDR1 is KGHSY, CDR2 FQNENV. V shed 0 bases and J shed 8 bases, with 16 bases lying between them. The CDR3 nucleotides read TGTGCCAGCAGCCAATCTCCCGGGGCCCAAAGAGAAGCTTTCTTT. It codes for CASSQSPGAQREAFF.

CDR3 DNA: TGTGCCTGGAGTGTACCCGGGGTGGGCACCGGGGAGCTGTTTTTT. Translating gives CAWSVPGVGTGELFF. The V and J genes are TRBV30 and TRBJ2-2; D perhaps matches TRBD2 (5 bases). Trimming took off 0 bases at V and 4 bases at J, with 12 bases between the two ends. The CDR3 contains 15 residues. Germline V gene data show CDR1 as GTSNPN and CDR2 as SVGIG (reference sequence). The full variable domain, its missing parts supplied by reference TRBV30 and TRBJ2-2, is SQTIHQWPATLVQPVGSPLSLECTVEGTSNPNLYWYRQAAGRGLQLLFYSVGIGQISSEVPQNLSASRPQDRQFILSSKKLLLSDSGFYLCAWSVPGVGTGELFFGEGSRLTVL.

This rearrangement joins TRBV2 to TRBJ2-2; TRBD1 or TRBD2 may be the D gene (6 bases each). In germline, CDR1 is SNHLY, CDR2 FYNNEI. The CDR3 length is 14 residues. V lost 7 bases and J 5 bases, leaving 14 bases between the germline ends. CDR3 coding DNA: TGTGCCAGCATTGGGGGGCTGGGGACCGGGGAGCTGTTTTTT. Translated: CASIGGLGTGELFF.

This clone appeared a few times. The chain joins TRBV6-1 to TRBJ1-4; D perhaps matches TRBD1 (6 bases). Germline CDR1 and CDR2: MNHNS and SASEGT. This CDR3 contains 14 residues. Trimming removed 7 bases from V and 4 bases from J, with 13 bases in between. This CDR3 reads CASTEGGFNEKLFF. CDR3 DNA sequence: TGTGCCAGCACCGAGGGGGGATTTAATGAAAAACTGTTTTTT.

V is TRBV18 and J is TRBJ2-7; 8 bases are a match to TRBD1. Germline values: CDR1 KGHSH, CDR2 LQKENI. The CDR3 totals 16 residues. V lost 3 bases and J lost 5; bases outside the gene matches: 12. For the CDR3, the DNA is TGTGCCAGCTCACCCTTTCCTCGGGACAGGACGGACGAGCAGTACTTC. It yields the protein CASSPFPRDRTDEQYF.

The J gene is TRBJ1-4, the V gene TRBV28, with a tentative D call TRBD1 (6 bases). V lost 8 bases to trimming and J lost 8 bases, with 15 bases between them. CDR3 length: 13 residues. Germline V gene sequence: CDR1 MDHEN, CDR2 SYDVKM. The CDR3 nucleotides read TGTGCCAGCCAAAGGGGGGAATCCGAAAAACTGTTTTTT. Translation: CASQRGESEKLFF.